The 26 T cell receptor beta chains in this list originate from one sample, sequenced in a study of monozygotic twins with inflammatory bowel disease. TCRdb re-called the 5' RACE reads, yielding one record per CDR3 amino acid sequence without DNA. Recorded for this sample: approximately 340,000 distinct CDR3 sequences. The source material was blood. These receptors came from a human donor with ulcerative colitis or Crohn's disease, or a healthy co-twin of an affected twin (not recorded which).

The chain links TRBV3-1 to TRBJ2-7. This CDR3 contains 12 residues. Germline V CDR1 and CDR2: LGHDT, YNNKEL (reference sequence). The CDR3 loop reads CASSQYSYEQYF.

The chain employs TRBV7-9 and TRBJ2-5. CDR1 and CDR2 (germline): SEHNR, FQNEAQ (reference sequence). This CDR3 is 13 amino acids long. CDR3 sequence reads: CASSVNLKETQYF.

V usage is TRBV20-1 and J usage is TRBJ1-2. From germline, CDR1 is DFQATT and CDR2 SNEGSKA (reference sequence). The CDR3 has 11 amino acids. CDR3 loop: CSADLYGSYTF.

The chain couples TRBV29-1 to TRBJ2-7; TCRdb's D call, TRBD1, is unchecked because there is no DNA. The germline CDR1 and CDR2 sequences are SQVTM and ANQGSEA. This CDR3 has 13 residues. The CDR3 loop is CSVHSEPWNEQYF.

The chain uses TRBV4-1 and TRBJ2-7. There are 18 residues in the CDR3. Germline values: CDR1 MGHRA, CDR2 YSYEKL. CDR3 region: CASSQVDFIPGGSYEQYF.

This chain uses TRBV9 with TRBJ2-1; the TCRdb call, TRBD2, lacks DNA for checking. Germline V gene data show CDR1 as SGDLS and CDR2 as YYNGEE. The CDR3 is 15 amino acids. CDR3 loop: CASSVELAGWDEQFF.

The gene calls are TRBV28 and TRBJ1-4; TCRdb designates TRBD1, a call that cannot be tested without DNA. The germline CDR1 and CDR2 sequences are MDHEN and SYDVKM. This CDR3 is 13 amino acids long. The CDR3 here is CASTLGQVGKLFF.

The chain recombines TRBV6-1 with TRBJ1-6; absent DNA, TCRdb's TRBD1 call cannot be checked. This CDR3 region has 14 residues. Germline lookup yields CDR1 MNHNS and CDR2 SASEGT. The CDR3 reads CASSASGQRSPLHF.

The CDR3 sequence: CASSLSRDRSEKLFF. V gene TRBV12-3 or TRBV12-4 combines with J gene TRBJ1-4; TCRdb's D call, TRBD1, is unchecked because there is no DNA. The length of the CDR3 is 15 residues.

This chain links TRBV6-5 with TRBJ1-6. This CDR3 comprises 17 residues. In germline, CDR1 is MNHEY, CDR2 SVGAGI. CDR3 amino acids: CASSYSSPHIYNSPLHF.

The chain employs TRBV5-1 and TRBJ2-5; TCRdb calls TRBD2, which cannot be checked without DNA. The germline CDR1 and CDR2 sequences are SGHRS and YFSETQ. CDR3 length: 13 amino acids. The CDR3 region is CASNILGRETQYF.

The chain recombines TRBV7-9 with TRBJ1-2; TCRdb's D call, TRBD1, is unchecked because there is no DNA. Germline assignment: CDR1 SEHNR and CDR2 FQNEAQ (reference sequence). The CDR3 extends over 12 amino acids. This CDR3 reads CASSAQGNGYTF.

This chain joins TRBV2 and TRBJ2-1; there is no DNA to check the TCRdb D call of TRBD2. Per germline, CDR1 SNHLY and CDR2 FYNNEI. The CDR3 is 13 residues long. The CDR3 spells CASSPIAGSEQFF.

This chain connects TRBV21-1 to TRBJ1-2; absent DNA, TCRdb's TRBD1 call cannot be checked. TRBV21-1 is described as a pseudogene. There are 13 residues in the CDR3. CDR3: CASSATAPYGYTF.

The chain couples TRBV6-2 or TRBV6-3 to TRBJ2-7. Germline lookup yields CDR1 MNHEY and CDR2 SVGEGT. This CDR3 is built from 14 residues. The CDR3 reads CASGDTPSSYEQYF.

The CDR3 protein is CASSPPGVLQETQYF. The chain is built from TRBV12-3 or TRBV12-4 and TRBJ2-5; TCRdb designates TRBD1, a call that cannot be tested without DNA. This CDR3 is 15 amino acids long.

CDR3 protein: CASVPGMINTGELFF. The rearrangement joins TRBV27 to TRBJ2-2; TCRdb's assignment of TRBD1 cannot be checked, as there is no DNA. Germline V gene data show CDR1 as MNHEY and CDR2 as SMNVEV (reference sequence). The CDR3 spans 15 residues.

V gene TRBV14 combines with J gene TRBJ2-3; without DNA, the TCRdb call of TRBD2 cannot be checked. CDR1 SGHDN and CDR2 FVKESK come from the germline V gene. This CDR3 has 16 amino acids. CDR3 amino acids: CASSQDGGAFADTQYF.

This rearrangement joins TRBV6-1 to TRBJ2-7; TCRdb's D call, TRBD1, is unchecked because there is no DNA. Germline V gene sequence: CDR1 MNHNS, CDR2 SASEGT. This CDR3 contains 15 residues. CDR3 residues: CASSDGDSSSYEQYF.

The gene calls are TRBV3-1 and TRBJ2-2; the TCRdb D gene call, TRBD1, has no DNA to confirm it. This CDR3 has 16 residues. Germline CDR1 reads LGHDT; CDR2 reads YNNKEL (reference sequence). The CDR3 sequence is CASSQEPGKGTGELFF.

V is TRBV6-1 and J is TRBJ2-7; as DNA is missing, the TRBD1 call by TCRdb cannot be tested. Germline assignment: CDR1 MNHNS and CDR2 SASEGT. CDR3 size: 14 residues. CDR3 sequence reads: CASSEEGTAYEQYF.

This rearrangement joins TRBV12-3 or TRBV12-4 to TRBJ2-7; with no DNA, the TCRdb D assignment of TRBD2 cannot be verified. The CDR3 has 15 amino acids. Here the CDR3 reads CASSHRSGDSYEQYF.

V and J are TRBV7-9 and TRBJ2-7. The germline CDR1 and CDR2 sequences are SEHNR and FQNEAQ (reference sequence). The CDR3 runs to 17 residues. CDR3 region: CASSYLNKQLYSYEQYF.

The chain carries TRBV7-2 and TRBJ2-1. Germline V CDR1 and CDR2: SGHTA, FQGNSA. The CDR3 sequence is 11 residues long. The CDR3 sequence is CASSLVVEQFF. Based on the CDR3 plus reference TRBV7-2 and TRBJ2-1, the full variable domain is GAGVSQSPSNKVTEKGKDVELRCDPISGHTALYWYRQSLGQGLEFLIYFQGNSAPDKSGLPSDRFSAERTGGSVSTLTIQRTQQEDSAVYLCASSLVVEQFFGPGTRLTVL.

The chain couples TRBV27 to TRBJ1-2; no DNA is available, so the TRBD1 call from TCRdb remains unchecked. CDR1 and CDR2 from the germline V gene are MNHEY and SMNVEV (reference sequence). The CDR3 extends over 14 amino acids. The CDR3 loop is CASTPGGGALGYTF.

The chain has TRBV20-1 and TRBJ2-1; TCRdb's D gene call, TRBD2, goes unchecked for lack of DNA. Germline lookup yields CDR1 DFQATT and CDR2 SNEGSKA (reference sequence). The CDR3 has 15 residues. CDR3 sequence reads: CSATRDYPPYNEQFF.